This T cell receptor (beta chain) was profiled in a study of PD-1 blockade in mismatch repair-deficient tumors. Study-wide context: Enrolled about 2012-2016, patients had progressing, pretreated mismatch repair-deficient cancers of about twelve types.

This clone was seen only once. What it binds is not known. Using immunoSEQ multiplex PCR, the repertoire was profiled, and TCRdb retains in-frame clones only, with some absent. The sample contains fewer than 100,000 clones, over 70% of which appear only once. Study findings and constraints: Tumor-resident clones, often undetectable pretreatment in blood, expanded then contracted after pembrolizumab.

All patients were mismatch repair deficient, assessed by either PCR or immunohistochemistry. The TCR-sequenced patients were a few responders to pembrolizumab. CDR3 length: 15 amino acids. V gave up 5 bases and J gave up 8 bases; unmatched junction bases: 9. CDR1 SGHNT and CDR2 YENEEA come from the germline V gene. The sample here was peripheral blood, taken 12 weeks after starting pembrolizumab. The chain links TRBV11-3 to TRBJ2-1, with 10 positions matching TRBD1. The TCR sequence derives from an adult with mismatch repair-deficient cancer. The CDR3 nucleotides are TGTGCCAGCAGCCAATCCGGGACAGGGGACCATGAGCAGTTCTTC. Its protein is CASSQSGTGDHEQFF.